This T cell receptor beta chain was captured by sequencing in a study of siplizumab effects on memory and regulatory T cells. Study-wide findings and caveats: Mappable CD4+ clones that were alloreactive averaged around 70% Treg-derived with siplizumab versus around 25% in controls. Naive T cells apparently outstripped memory cells in diversity and seemed major alloresponse contributors. Proliferating Tregs taken from siplizumab cultures were not shown to have a confirmed suppressive function. Some alloreactive sequences were traceable to unstimulated CD4+ memory cells, and siplizumab significantly reduced them.

About this clone: Antigen unknown.

The CDR3 has 12 residues. Germline CDR1 SGHRS, CDR2 YFSETQ. V shed 0 bases and J shed 7 bases, with 4 bases lying between them. Measured with immunoSEQ multiplex PCR; TCRdb has only the in-frame clones, and not every one. The table has 100,000 or so clones, 94% seen once. The sequenced material came from Tregs sorted from blood. The receptor's source is a human donor in good health. The chain is built from TRBV5-1 and TRBJ2-2; D gene uncertain. This CDR3 is CASSLEIGELFF. The CDR3 coding sequence is TGCGCCAGCAGCTTGGAAATCGGGGAGCTGTTTTTT.